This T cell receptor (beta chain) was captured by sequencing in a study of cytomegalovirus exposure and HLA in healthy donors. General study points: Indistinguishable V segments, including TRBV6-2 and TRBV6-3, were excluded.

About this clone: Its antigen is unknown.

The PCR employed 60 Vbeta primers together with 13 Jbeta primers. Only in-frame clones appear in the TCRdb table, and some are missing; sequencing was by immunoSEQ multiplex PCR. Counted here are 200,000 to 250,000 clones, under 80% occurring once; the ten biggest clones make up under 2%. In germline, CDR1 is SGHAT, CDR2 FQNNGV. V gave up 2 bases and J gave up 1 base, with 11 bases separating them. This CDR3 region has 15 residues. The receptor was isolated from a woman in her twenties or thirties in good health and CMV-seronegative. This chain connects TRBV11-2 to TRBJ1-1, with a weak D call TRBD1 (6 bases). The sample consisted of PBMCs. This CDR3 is CASSLLQGTNTEAFF. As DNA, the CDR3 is TGTGCCAGCAGCTTACTCCAGGGGACGAACACTGAAGCTTTCTTT. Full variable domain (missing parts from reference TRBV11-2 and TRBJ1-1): EAGVAQSPRYKIIEKRQSVAFWCNPISGHATLYWYQQILGQGPKLLIQFQNNGVVDDSQLPKDRFSAERLKGVDSTLKIQPAKLEDSAVYLCASSLLQGTNTEAFFGQGTRLTVV.